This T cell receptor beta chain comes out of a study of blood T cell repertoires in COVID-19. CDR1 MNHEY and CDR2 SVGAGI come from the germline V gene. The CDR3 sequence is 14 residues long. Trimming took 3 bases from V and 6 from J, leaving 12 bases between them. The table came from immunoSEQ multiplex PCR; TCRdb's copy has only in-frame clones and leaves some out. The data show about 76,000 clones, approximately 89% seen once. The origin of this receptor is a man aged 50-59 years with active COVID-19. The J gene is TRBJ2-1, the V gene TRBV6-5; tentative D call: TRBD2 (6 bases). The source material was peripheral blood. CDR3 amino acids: CASSYGLAINEQFF. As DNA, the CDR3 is TGTGCCAGCAGTTATGGCCTAGCGATCAATGAGCAGTTCTTC.